This T cell receptor beta chain was sequenced during a study of T-cell reconstitution after alpha-beta-depleted transplantation in children. Unique molecular identifiers tagged the TCRbeta library. Each CDR3 protein gets one entry after TCRdb re-called the PCR reads with MiXCR. The sample comprises about 870,000 distinct CDR3 sequences, less than 20% of which are singletons, and approximately 5% rests with the top ten. The CDR3 loop spans 16 amino acids. CDR1 and CDR2 (germline): GTSNPN, SVGIG (reference sequence). This chain joins TRBV30 and TRBJ2-1; no clear D. Sequenced here: PBMCs, mostly from graft donor cells, sampled 360 days after TCRalphabeta/CD19-depleted stem cell transplant. The origin of this receptor is a male patient between 5 and 17 years old who had a stem cell transplant for acute lymphoblastic leukemia, so the T cells may come from the graft donor. CDR3 sequence (DNA): TGTGCTGGCGCCCATGAGGCGATAGGGTCCTACAATGAGCAGTTCTTC. It codes for CAGAHEAIGSYNEQFF.